This T cell receptor beta chain emerged from a study of monozygotic twins with inflammatory bowel disease. A note on this clonotype: What it binds is not known.

The study's findings and limits: Healthy twins showed more clonotype sharing with others than IBD patients, especially patients with disease activity.

Each TCR library used about 3,600 ng of total RNA. The cDNA of both the TCRalpha and TCRbeta chains was subjected to two nested PCRs of approximately 16 and 9 cycles. TCRdb re-called the 5' RACE reads and shows each CDR3 protein once, DNA omitted. This sample's table has roughly 140,000 distinct CDR3 sequences. The CDR3 runs 14 residues. Germline CDR1 is SGHRS and CDR2 is YFSETQ. This sequence was found in a human donor with ulcerative colitis or Crohn's disease, or a healthy co-twin of an affected twin (not recorded which). V and J are TRBV5-1 and TRBJ2-7; TCRdb lists TRBD1, though no DNA is available to test this call. The source material was blood. The CDR3 here is CASSGEISLGEQYF.